This T cell receptor (beta chain) was retrieved from a study of shared clonotypes between healthy human individuals. The overall study: Per donor, CD8 memory used one plate, CD8 naive used two, CD4 memory used three and CD4 naive used three.

With respect to this clone: Its antigen is undetermined.

General study findings and limits: Sample collection involved blood only; tissue repertoires are likely different. Compared with clonotypes that all four donors shared, non-shared clonotypes had lower generation probabilities.

Clones were sequenced by immunoSEQ multiplex PCR, and TCRdb holds only the in-frame ones, with some missing. Of hundreds of thousands of clones detected, approximately 97% appear once; the ten largest clones hold less than 0.25%. Naive CD8 cells were CD45RO-negative, positively selected for CCR7, excluding terminally differentiated effector memory CD45RA+ cells. Donors were Caucasian adults residing in Nashville, Tennessee, USA. The CDR3 runs 15 residues. Germline assignment: CDR1 SEHNR and CDR2 FQNEAQ (reference sequence). Losses at the gene ends were 6 bases for V and 0 bases for J; bases not matched to a gene: 6.

The chain is built from TRBV7-9 and TRBJ2-3; 7 bases map to TRBD1. Sequenced sample: naive CD8+ T cells sorted from blood. The sequence was collected from a man aged 25 to 40 in good health. The CDR3 DNA reads TGTGCCAGCAGTTCAACAGGGGACAGCACAGATACGCAGTATTTT. Its protein is CASSSTGDSTDTQYF. The full variable domain, with the rest looked up from reference TRBV7-9 and TRBJ2-3, is DTGVSQNPRHKITKRGQNVTFRCDPISEHNRLYWYRQTLGQGPEFLTYFQNEAQLEKSRLLSDRFSAERPKGSFSTLEIQRTEQGDSAMYLCASSSTGDSTDTQYFGPGTRLTVL.